This record covers a single T cell receptor (beta chain). This entry comes from a study of blood T cell repertoires in COVID-19. CDR1 and CDR2 from the germline V gene are SGHAT and FQNNGV. The CDR3 sequence is 13 residues long. V was trimmed by 5 bases and J by 5 bases, leaving 10 bases between them. The protocol was immunoSEQ multiplex PCR, while the TCRdb copy is restricted to in-frame clones and leaves out a portion. Found here are 180,000 or so clones, about 85% of them singletons; the top ten hold about 1.2%. This TCR came from a man aged 55-75 years who had recovered from COVID-19. J is TRBJ2-1 and V is TRBV11-2; D might be TRBD2 (5 bases). Sample: peripheral blood. The CDR3 spells CASSTGNHNEQFF. The CDR3 nucleotides read TGTGCCAGCAGCACGGGAAACCACAATGAGCAGTTCTTC.